The 22 T cell receptor beta chains listed next were all sequenced from one sample in a study of cytomegalovirus exposure and HLA in healthy donors. It was with 60 Vbeta and 13 Jbeta primers that the PCR ran. Profiling relied on immunoSEQ multiplex PCR, and the TCRdb table lists in-frame clones only, not all of them. The repertoire holds over 100,000 clones, with around 83% as singletons. Sequenced material: PBMCs. The source is a young woman in good health and CMV-seropositive.

V usage is TRBV19 and J usage is TRBJ2-7, with D maybe TRBD1 (6 bases). The length of the CDR3 is 15 residues. The germline CDR1 and CDR2 sequences are LNHDA and SQIVND (reference sequence). Deletions cut 4 bases from V and 2 bases from J, with 15 bases between. The CDR3 spells CASSTDRDTPYEQYF. Written as DNA, the CDR3 is TGTGCCAGTAGTACAGACCGGGACACTCCCTACGAGCAGTACTTC.

This clone was observed once. The chain is built from TRBV7-6 and TRBJ2-1; 9 nucleotides agree with TRBD2. The CDR3 totals 12 residues. The germline CDR1 and CDR2 sequences are SGHVS and FNYEAQ. J was trimmed by 8 bases and V by 8 bases; bases with no gene match: 4. CDR3 loop: CASGRGGDEQFF. CDR3 nucleotides: TGTGCCAGCGGGCGGGGGGGGGATGAGCAGTTCTTC.

The rearrangement uses TRBV9 and TRBJ1-5; maybe TRBD1 (5 bases). The germline gives CDR1 SGDLS, CDR2 YYNGEE. CDR3 length: 15 residues. Trimming took 7 bases from V and 5 from J, leaving 19 bases between them. CDR3 sequence: CASSSDGANHQPQHF. The CDR3 nucleotides read TGTGCCAGCTCCTCAGATGGGGCCAACCATCAGCCCCAGCATTTT.

This chain joins TRBV29-1 and TRBJ2-5, with 8 bases that match TRBD1. The germline V gene has CDR1 SQVTM and CDR2 ANQGSEA. V shed 5 bases, J shed 4 bases, and the junction held 3 bases outside the gene matches. This CDR3 comprises 12 residues. The CDR3 sequence is CSVYRGSETQYF. CDR3 sequence (DNA): TGCAGCGTTTACAGGGGGTCAGAGACCCAGTACTTC.

The sample holds a few counts of this clone. The chain uses TRBV25-1 and TRBJ1-3; 7 bases line up with TRBD1. The V and J ends lost 9 bases and 4 bases, in that order; junction bases with no gene match: 3. The CDR3 runs to 12 residues. In germline, CDR1 is MGHDK, CDR2 SYGVNS. In nucleotides, the CDR3 is TGTGCCAGGGAGGGGGCAGGAAACACCATATATTTT. Translating gives CAREGAGNTIYF.

The genes are TRBV6-1 and TRBJ2-1; 11 positions agree with TRBD2. V gave up 7 bases and J gave up 3 bases; unmatched junction bases: 2. The CDR3 consists of 14 residues. The germline gives CDR1 MNHNS, CDR2 SASEGT. The CDR3 protein is CASTLAGGYNEQFF. The CDR3 nucleotides are TGTGCCAGCACCCTAGCGGGGGGCTACAATGAGCAGTTCTTC.

The V gene is TRBV9, the J gene TRBJ1-2; possible D gene TRBD1, 6 bases. The CDR3 is made up of 16 amino acids. The V gene lost 4 bases and the J gene lost 6 bases, with 22 bases spanning the gap. Germline V CDR1 and CDR2: SGDLS, YYNGEE. Written as DNA, the CDR3 is TGTGCCAGCAGCCCAATGGGGACATCTCTGGTAAATGGCTACACCTTC. It translates to CASSPMGTSLVNGYTF.

V is TRBV2 and J is TRBJ2-5, with 9 bases matching TRBD2. The germline V gene has CDR1 SNHLY and CDR2 FYNNEI. V gave up 5 bases and J gave up 4 bases; unmatched junction bases: 5. The length of the CDR3 is 14 residues. The CDR3 loop is CASSSTSGRETQYF. CDR3 bases: TGTGCCAGCAGTTCGACTAGCGGACGAGAGACCCAGTACTTC.

Points on this clone: A junction boundary mismatches the germline segment, possibly from a read error. This chain uses TRBV6-5 with TRBJ1-5, with 9 positions matching TRBD1. Germline V gene lookup returns CDR1 MNHEY and CDR2 SVGAGI. The CDR3 length is 14 residues. CDR3 sequence reads: CASSYDRGDQAQHF. Written as DNA, the CDR3 is TGTGCCAGCAGTTACGACAGGGGGGATCAGGCCCAGCATTTT.

This chain uses TRBV18 with TRBJ2-7; 10 bases map to TRBD2. V shed 3 bases, J shed 2 bases, and the junction held 7 bases outside the gene matches. Germline assignment: CDR1 KGHSH and CDR2 LQKENI. The CDR3 length is 16 residues. In DNA, the CDR3 is TGTGCCAGCTCACCGGCTAGCGGGGGCAAACCCTACGAGCAGTACTTC. It is translated as CASSPASGGKPYEQYF.

The V call is TRBV11-3, the J call TRBJ1-1; TRBD1 matches at 8 bases. This CDR3 is built from 15 residues. The V and J ends lost 6 bases and 1 base, in that order; junction bases with no gene match: 7. The germline V gene has CDR1 SGHNT and CDR2 YENEEA. This CDR3 is CASSTGQGANTEAFF. CDR3 nucleotide sequence: TGTGCCAGCAGTACCGGCCAGGGGGCGAACACTGAAGCTTTCTTT. Full variable domain (remainder filled in from reference TRBV11-3 and TRBJ1-1): EAGVVQSPRYKIIEKKQPVAFWCNPISGHNTLYWYLQNLGQGPELLIRYENEEAVDDSQLPKDRFSAERLKGVDSTLKIQPAELGDSAVYLCASSTGQGANTEAFFGQGTRLTVV.

V and J are TRBV6-1 and TRBJ1-3; 8 positions match TRBD1. The germline CDR1 and CDR2 sequences are MNHNS and SASEGT. The ends lost 5 bases at V and 2 bases at J; junction bases unmatched: 5. The CDR3 contains 15 residues. The CDR3 nucleotides read TGTGCCAGCAGTTTAGGACAGGGACCTGGAAACACCATATATTTT. As protein: CASSLGQGPGNTIYF.

A few counts support this clone. The V gene is TRBV5-4, the J gene TRBJ2-3; 8 nucleotides match TRBD1. Trimming took 0 bases from V and 5 from J; bases not matched to a gene: 5. The CDR3 length is 15 residues. Per germline, CDR1 SGHNT and CDR2 YYREEE (reference sequence). CDR3: CASSLGQGPLDTQYF. In nucleotides, the CDR3 is TGTGCCAGCAGCTTGGGACAGGGGCCCCTAGATACGCAGTATTTT. Filled out from reference TRBV5-4 and TRBJ2-3, the complete variable domain reads ETGVTQSPTHLIKTRGQQVTLRCSSQSGHNTVSWYQQALGQGPQFIFQYYREEENGRGNFPPRFSGLQFPNYSSELNVNALELDDSALYLCASSLGQGPLDTQYFGPGTRLTVL.

V gene TRBV7-9 combines with J gene TRBJ1-1, with 8 nucleotides matching TRBD1. V lost 5 bases, J lost 0 bases, and 11 bases stayed unmatched. CDR1 SEHNR and CDR2 FQNEAQ come from the germline V gene (reference sequence). This CDR3 has 17 residues. CDR3 in amino acids: CASSLGTGLLMNTEAFF. CDR3 DNA: TGTGCCAGCAGCCTCGGGACAGGCTTACTCATGAACACTGAAGCTTTCTTT.

This clone was detected only a few times. This chain joins TRBV4-1 and TRBJ2-7; TRBD1 matches at 12 bases. The CDR3 is 16 amino acids. After removal of 6 bases from V and 4 bases from J, the junction contained 10 bases not matched to a gene. The germline V gene has CDR1 MGHRA and CDR2 YSYEKL. CDR3 sequence: CASSPFPGQGAYEQYF. CDR3 bases: TGCGCCAGCAGTCCTTTCCCGGGACAGGGGGCTTACGAGCAGTACTTC.

This chain uses TRBV12-5 with TRBJ2-5; D gene ambiguous. This CDR3 is built from 13 residues. Trimming took off 0 bases at V and 5 bases at J, with 7 bases between the two ends. CDR1 is LGHNT and CDR2 is FRNRAP in the germline V gene. The CDR3 loop reads CASGLVPEETQYF. The CDR3 nucleotides read TGTGCTAGTGGTTTGGTACCCGAGGAGACCCAGTACTTC. Filled out from reference TRBV12-5 and TRBJ2-5, the complete variable domain reads DARVTQTPRHKVTEMGQEVTMRCQPILGHNTVFWYRQTMMQGLELLAYFRNRAPLDDSGMPKDRFSAEMPDATLATLKIQPSEPRDSAVYFCASGLVPEETQYFGPGTRLLVL.

The genes are TRBV19 and TRBJ2-6, with TRBD1 identical over 11 bases. V trimming: 4 bases; J trimming: 0 bases; junction bases outside the gene matches: 2. Germline V gives CDR1 LNHDA, CDR2 SQIVND (reference sequence). CDR3 length equals 17 residues. DNA for the CDR3: TGTGCCAGTAGTAAAGGGACAGGGGGCTCTGGGGCCAACGTCCTGACTTTC. Its translation: CASSKGTGGSGANVLTF.

The chain combines TRBV30 with TRBJ2-5; perhaps TRBD1 as D (6 bases). Germline V gene sequence: CDR1 GTSNPN, CDR2 SVGIG (reference sequence). There are 11 residues in the CDR3. Trimming cost V 8 bases and J 5 bases, with 12 bases left between them. CDR3 protein: CARGLGETQYF. The CDR3 DNA reads TGTGCCAGGGGGTTAGGGGAGACCCAGTACTTC.

The J gene is TRBJ1-6, the V gene TRBV5-4, with a weak D call TRBD1 (5 bases). V was clipped by 4 bases and J by 7 bases, with 15 bases between them. Germline V gives CDR1 SGHNT, CDR2 YYREEE (reference sequence). The CDR3 is 15 amino acids. CDR3 residues: CASSDAGRLNSPLHF. CDR3 in DNA: TGTGCCAGCAGCGACGCGGGACGGCTGAATTCACCCCTCCACTTT.

J is TRBJ1-1 and V is TRBV5-4, with a tentative D call TRBD1 (5 bases). Germline V gene lookup returns CDR1 SGHNT and CDR2 YYREEE (reference sequence). V was cut by 3 bases and J by 1 base, with 7 bases left in between. This CDR3 comprises 13 residues. The CDR3 region has the DNA TGTGCCAGCAGCTCTACAGGGAACACTGAAGCTTTCTTT. Its translation: CASSSTGNTEAFF.

The genes are TRBV19 and TRBJ2-2; TRBD2 matches at 7 bases. Germline trimming cut 4 bases from V and 0 bases from J; bases unmatched to any gene: 5. This CDR3 region has 16 residues. Germline CDR1 reads LNHDA; CDR2 reads SQIVND (reference sequence). CDR3 amino acids: CASSKPSGANTGELFF. CDR3 DNA sequence: TGTGCCAGTAGTAAACCTAGCGGTGCGAACACCGGGGAGCTGTTTTTT.

The V and J genes are TRBV5-1 and TRBJ2-3; D is uncertain. The CDR3 runs 11 residues. V was shortened by 3 bases and J by 4 bases, with 3 bases between the two germline ends. From germline, CDR1 is SGHRS and CDR2 YFSETQ. The CDR3 here is CASSSSDTQYF. The CDR3 DNA follows: TGCGCCAGCAGCTCTTCAGATACGCAGTATTTT.